The source of this T cell receptor (beta chain) is a study of blood T cell repertoires in COVID-19. Whole-study context: Acute-phase and convalescent COVID-19 samples originated in the United States, Italy and Spain. PBMCs, B-cell-depleted T cells, or T cells provided the cDNA or gDNA that made up the material.

Only in-frame clones appear in the TCRdb table, and some are missing; sequencing was by immunoSEQ multiplex PCR. The data contain 200,000 to 250,000 clones, nearly 90% of them singletons. The CDR3 consists of 14 residues. The sequenced sample was PBMCs or T cells enriched from blood (not recorded which). The chain joins TRBV21-1 to TRBJ1-2; TRBD1, the D gene given by the table, was not confirmed from the DNA. TRBV21-1 counts as a pseudogene. This receptor was identified in a man in his thirties or forties who had been exposed to COVID-19. The CDR3 DNA is TGTGCCAGCAGCAAAGCAACAGGAGACTATGGCTACACCTTC. This gives the protein CASSKATGDYGYTF.